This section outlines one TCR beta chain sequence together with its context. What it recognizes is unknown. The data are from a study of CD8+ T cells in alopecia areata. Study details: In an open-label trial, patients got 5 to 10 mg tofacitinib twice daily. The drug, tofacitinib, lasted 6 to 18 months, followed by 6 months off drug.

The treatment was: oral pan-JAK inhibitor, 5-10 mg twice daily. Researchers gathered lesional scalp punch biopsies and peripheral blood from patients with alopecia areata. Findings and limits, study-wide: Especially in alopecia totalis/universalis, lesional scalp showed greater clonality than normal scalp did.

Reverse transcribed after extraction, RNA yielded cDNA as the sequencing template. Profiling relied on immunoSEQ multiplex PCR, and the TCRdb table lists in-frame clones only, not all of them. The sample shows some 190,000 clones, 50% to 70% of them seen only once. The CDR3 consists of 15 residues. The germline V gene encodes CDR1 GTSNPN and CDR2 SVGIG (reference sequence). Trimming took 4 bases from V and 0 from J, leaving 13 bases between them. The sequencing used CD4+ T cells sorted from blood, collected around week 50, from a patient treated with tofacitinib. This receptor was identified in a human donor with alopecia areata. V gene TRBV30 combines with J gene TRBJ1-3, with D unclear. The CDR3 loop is CAWTASPSSGNTIYF. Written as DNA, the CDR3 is TGTGCCTGGACAGCGAGCCCGAGCTCTGGAAACACCATATATTTT.